This TCR beta chain appears in the sequencing data of a study of T-cell reconstitution after alpha-beta-depleted transplantation in children. The germline V and J ends were trimmed by 5 bases and 3 bases, with 10 bases remaining between them. This CDR3 is 13 amino acids long. Germline lookup yields CDR1 SGHTA and CDR2 FQGNSA. The authors prepared the TCRbeta library with unique molecular identifiers. TCRdb passed the PCR reads through MiXCR, listing each CDR3 protein once. This table has approximately 240,000 distinct CDR3 sequences, 9.7% appearing once. The input for sequencing was PBMCs from the stem cell graft donor, taken from the stem cell graft. The rearrangement links TRBV7-2 to TRBJ1-2; D not resolved. The receptor's source is a human donor who donated a stem cell graft to a child with SCID. In nucleotides, the CDR3 is TGTGCCAGCAGCCAAGAGGTGGACTATGGCTACACCTTC. Amino acid sequence: CASSQEVDYGYTF. The whole variable domain, filled in from reference TRBV7-2 and TRBJ1-2, reads GAGVSQSPSNKVTEKGKDVELRCDPISGHTALYWYRQSLGQGLEFLIYFQGNSAPDKSGLPSDRFSAERTGGSVSTLTIQRTQQEDSAVYLCASSQEVDYGYTFGSGTRLTVV.